The entry that follows covers one T cell receptor beta chain sequence. This specimen comes from a study of control samples from healthy donors and cancer patients. Sequencing used immunoSEQ multiplex PCR; TCRdb keeps in-frame clones, though not all of them. The table shows some 160,000 clones, with around 96% occurring only once. The CDR3 extends over 14 amino acids. Germline values: CDR1 MNHEY, CDR2 SVGAGI. The trim removed 6 bases at V and 2 bases at J, leaving 4 bases unmatched. This sequence joins TRBV6-5 and TRBJ1-3, with 7 bases that match TRBD1. The clonotype was recovered from a woman aged 40 to 49 in good health. Sequencing input: blood. CDR3 sequence (DNA): TGTGCCAGCAGAACCGGGACAGCTGGAAACACCATATATTTT. Protein product: CASRTGTAGNTIYF.